This T cell receptor (beta chain) comes out of a study of shared clonotypes between healthy human individuals. This CDR3 is built from 13 residues. The ends lost 10 bases at V and 5 bases at J; junction bases unmatched: 10. The germline CDR1 and CDR2 sequences are SNHLY and FYNNEI. Only CD45RO-negative cells positively selected for CCR7 counted as naive CD8 cells, so terminally differentiated effector memory CD45RA+ cells were excluded. Only Caucasian adults living in Nashville, Tennessee made up the donor group. Sequenced by immunoSEQ multiplex PCR; TCRdb stores in-frame clones only, minus some. The repertoire holds about 1.9 million clones, 93% seen once, with less than 2% in the top ten.

Sequenced material: naive CD8+ T cells from PBMCs. The receptor's source is a man aged 18-30 years in good health. Some clones in this sample may be carry-over from other donors' samples. The rearrangement links TRBV2 to TRBJ2-5; TRBD2 matches at 7 bases. Written as DNA, the CDR3 is TGTGCCACCCAACGGGAGGTGGGGGAGACCCAGTACTTC. It translates to CATQREVGETQYF.